This T cell receptor beta chain comes out of a study of molecular identifiers for immune sequencing clone quantification listed by TCRdb under 2018. At the level of the whole study: In a replicate experiment, RNA from roughly 21,000 or 96,000 naive CD8 T cells was split into five aliquots, four of which were sequenced. This methods study used CD8 T cells to benchmark TCR RNA copy counting and molecular-identifier clustering-based TCR repertoire sequencing (MIDCIRS).

Naive CD8 T cell libraries were made from roughly 18,000 to 920,000 sorted cells using 10%, 30% or 50% of purified RNA. Naive CD8 T cells were FACS-sorted as CD8+CD4-CCR7+CD45RA+ on a BD FACSAria II into RLT Plus buffer. Detection sensitivity was tested by spiking Jurkat RNA equal to about eleven TCR copies' worth into samples containing roughly 19,000-1,100,000 naive CD8 T cells. CD8 T cells were enriched with RosetteSep CD8+ T Cell Enrichment Cocktail and Ficoll-Paque, followed by ACK red cell lysis. This clonotype occurred many times. Its antigen target is currently unknown. Base qualities are not at hand, and no much larger clone is one base apart. General findings and caveats noted by the study authors: Identical TCR molecules sharing a barcode could cause highly expanded clone sizes to be underestimated. When barcode sub-clustering was omitted, TCR diversity was inflated by chimeric consensus sequences, with chimeras reaching as high as 47%. About 3 recovered TCR RNA copies per cell were obtained by modeling, versus roughly 9.7 by digital PCR, implying a capture efficiency of 25% to 30%. The naive libraries included spiked-in Jurkat TCR RNA (fewer than eleven copies' worth), and this RNA is not part of the donor repertoire. Clones above 20 RNA copies held over 99% of molecules in CMV-specific effector cells but under 1% in naive cells. Even against a background of 750,000 to 1,000,000 naive CD8 T cells, spiked-in Jurkat TCR RNA amounting to a single cell's worth was reported to be detectable.

The library was generated by PCR. Sequenced using an Illumina HiSeq 4000. Bulk TCR libraries were generated as previously described, with the TCR primers listed in Table S5 used. The Qiagen AllPrep DNA/RNA kit was used to purify total RNA. Before any analysis, reads coming from multiple sequencing runs of the same library were combined into one pool. The paper's processing steps were these. Only reads with exact TCR constant sequence were kept, trimmed to 150 nt, and grouped by their 12-nt molecular barcodes. Reads in each barcode group were sub-clustered using a 15% Levenshtein threshold, and a quality-weighted consensus sequence was built for each RNA molecule. Non-functional sequences were removed, as were lower-count sequences one edit away from another. On the basis of fitting two negative binomial distributions, barcode sub-clusters with fewer than 20% of the maximum read count were discarded. TCRdb cleaned the public reads at Q25 with fastp, built clones with MiXCR and kept in-frame beta chains. Every CDR3 protein is listed once, alongside the most common genes and DNA of its rows. These V and J calls rely on TCRdb rather than the paper's analysis. This sample lists roughly 50,000 distinct CDR3 sequences; about 23% were detected once. 1.9% of the sample rests with the top ten.

Trimming at the junction amounts to 6 bases on V and 5 bases on J, and the germline ends lie 18 bases apart. CDR1 SGHDT and CDR2 YYEEEE were looked up in the germline V gene. The CDR3, cysteine through phenylalanine, is 14 amino acids long. The CDR3 DNA has 42 bases and is translated from base 1. The sequenced sample consisted of naive CD8+ T cells from blood, with Jurkat cell RNA spiked in. The cell subset or site label corresponds to: FACS-sorted CD8+CD4-CCR7+CD45RA+ naive T cells. The chain joins TRBV5-6 to TRBJ2-7, with a tentative D call of TRBD1 or TRBD2, each matching 6 bases. This clonotype was sampled from a human donor in good health. Some libraries in this study had Jurkat cell RNA spiked in. The CDR3 region: CASNPGAVDDEQYF. Read as DNA, the sequence is TGTGCCAGCAACCCGGGGGCAGTTGACGACGAGCAGTACTTC.